This TCR beta chain was recovered during a study of PD-L1 blockade in urothelial cancer. On the study more broadly: About 85% of the roughly 30 patients were males with bladder-origin urothelial cancer.

This CDR3 has 16 residues. Between the trimmed V and J ends, which lost 4 bases and 0 bases, there was a span of 16 bases. Germline lookup yields CDR1 LNHDA and CDR2 SQIVND (reference sequence). TCRdb keeps only in-frame clones here, not all; method: immunoSEQ multiplex PCR. The sample yields 85,000 to 130,000 clones, approximately 91% seen once. This clonotype originated in a woman older than 75 with urothelial cancer. The V call is TRBV19, the J call TRBJ2-7, with D perhaps matching TRBD1 (6 bases). The sample consisted of PBMCs, taken around atezolizumab (anti-PD-L1) treatment. The CDR3 sequence: CASSTNRARSSYEQYF. The CDR3 DNA sequence: TGTGCCAGTAGTACCAACAGGGCCCGCAGCTCCTACGAGCAGTACTTC.